This T cell receptor beta chain was observed in a study of T cell responses to AZD1222 COVID-19 vaccine. Study results and caveats: Unmutated variant regions are reportedly the target of nearly half of TCRs that are spike-specific. Donors in the cohort were predominantly white British and more often female, and clonal diversity was possibly underestimated. A rise in Spike-specific TCR breadth and depth followed two AZD1222 doses.

Germline loops: CDR1 SGHRS, CDR2 YFSETQ. Losses at the gene ends were 3 bases for V and 5 bases for J; bases not matched to a gene: 1. This CDR3 has 14 amino acids. Sequencing was performed with immunoSEQ multiplex PCR; in TCRdb, only in-frame clones are kept and a portion is missing. The sample holds 120,000 or so clones, roughly 89% seen once. This clone appeared a few times. No antigen is known for it. The TCR was taken from an adult in good health. Here the sequenced sample was peripheral blood, taken on day 0 of AZD1222 vaccination. The genes are TRBV5-1 and TRBJ1-4; 10 bases line up with TRBD1. CDR3 nucleotide sequence: TGCGCCAGCAGCTCGGGACAGGGGAATGAAAAACTGTTTTTT. Translated: CASSSGQGNEKLFF.